The next 25 T cell receptor beta chains were all read from a single sample in a study of circulating and synovial CD4+ cells in juvenile arthritis. TCRdb keeps only in-frame clones here, not all; method: immunoSEQ multiplex PCR. The sample lists under 40,000 clones, over 85% occurring once. The sequencing sample was made of CD4+ T cells from blood. Every receptor here comes from a human donor with juvenile idiopathic arthritis.

J is TRBJ2-3 and V is TRBV15; a weak D match, TRBD2 (5 bases). There are 12 residues in the CDR3. Germline-derived CDR1 and CDR2 are LNHNV and YYDKDF (reference sequence). V was clipped by 5 bases and J by 7 bases, with 10 bases between them. The CDR3 spells CATSFTSNTQYF. In DNA form, the CDR3 reads TGTGCCACCAGCTTTACTAGTAATACGCAGTATTTT.

V gene TRBV15 combines with J gene TRBJ2-1; TRBD2 matches at 9 bases. Germline trimming cut 8 bases from V and 8 bases from J; bases unmatched to any gene: 10. The CDR3 runs to 14 residues. Germline V lookup: CDR1 LNHNV, CDR2 YYDKDF (reference sequence). The CDR3 reads CATLGAGGRDEQFF. The CDR3 DNA is TGTGCCACCCTTGGCGCGGGAGGGAGGGATGAGCAGTTCTTC. Full variable domain (remainder filled in from reference TRBV15 and TRBJ2-1): DAMVIQNPRYQVTQFGKPVTLSCSQTLNHNVMYWYQQKSSQAPKLLFHYYDKDFNNEADTPDNFQSRRPNTSFCFLDIRSPGLGDTAMYLCATLGAGGRDEQFFGPGTRLTVL.

The chain recombines TRBV6-5 with TRBJ1-1; 9 bases are shared with TRBD1. The J segment lost 8 bases and the V segment lost 4 bases, leaving 8 bases of the junction unmatched. The CDR3 covers 14 residues. Germline V gene sequence: CDR1 MNHEY, CDR2 SVGAGI. The CDR3 protein is CASSSTRDRVEAFF. CDR3 nucleotides: TGTGCCAGCAGTTCTACCCGGGACAGGGTAGAAGCTTTCTTT.

The chain joins TRBV28 to TRBJ1-5, with TRBD1 identical over 8 bases. Trimming removed 4 bases from V and 3 bases from J; junction bases left unmatched: 8. Looked up from germline, CDR1 is MDHEN and CDR2 is SYDVKM. This CDR3 comprises 16 residues. CDR3 region: CASSSLGQGANQPQHF. As DNA, the CDR3 is TGTGCCAGCAGTTCCTTAGGACAGGGTGCCAATCAGCCCCAGCATTTT.

The chain couples TRBV7-3 to TRBJ2-1, with 14 bases aligning to TRBD2. The V gene's germline CDR1 is SGHTA and CDR2 FQGTGA. V gave up 6 bases and J gave up 0 bases; unmatched junction bases: 7. The CDR3 runs to 18 residues. The CDR3 sequence is CASSPGLAGASSYNEQFF. In DNA form, the CDR3 reads TGTGCCAGCAGTCCGGGACTAGCGGGAGCTAGCTCCTACAATGAGCAGTTCTTC.

The chain combines TRBV5-1 with TRBJ2-3; 13 positions match TRBD2. The ends lost 3 bases at V and 2 bases at J; junction bases unmatched: 3. This CDR3 region has 16 residues. Looked up from germline, CDR1 is SGHRS and CDR2 is YFSETQ. The DNA of the CDR3 is TGCGCCAGCAGCTCTGGACTAGCGGGGGCCACAGATACGCAGTATTTT. Its translation: CASSSGLAGATDTQYF.

The chain couples TRBV5-1 to TRBJ2-5; D may be TRBD1 (6 bases). The CDR3 totals 14 residues. Germline lookup yields CDR1 SGHRS and CDR2 YFSETQ. The germline V and J ends were trimmed by 3 bases and 1 base, with 10 bases remaining between them. CDR3 region: CASSSGTSQETQYF. The CDR3 DNA sequence: TGCGCCAGCAGCTCCGGGACATCCCAAGAGACCCAGTACTTC.

The chain carries TRBV6-6 and TRBJ1-5, with a weak D call TRBD1 (5 bases). In germline, CDR1 is MNHNY, CDR2 SVGAGI (reference sequence). The CDR3 is 14 amino acids. V was clipped by 6 bases and J by 3 bases, with 12 bases between them. In DNA form, the CDR3 reads TGTGCCAGCAGACCGACAGACCCCAATCAGCCCCAGCATTTT. Protein product: CASRPTDPNQPQHF.

The CDR3 reads CASSVTLQGSYNEQFF. The CDR3 coding sequence is TGTGCCAGCAGCGTAACCCTACAGGGGTCCTACAATGAGCAGTTCTTC. The J gene is TRBJ2-1, the V gene TRBV9; 7 positions match TRBD1. This CDR3 is built from 16 residues. CDR1 and CDR2 (germline): SGDLS, YYNGEE. V trimming: 1 base; J trimming: 1 base; junction bases outside the gene matches: 5.

This clone was seen just once. This sequence joins TRBV29-1 and TRBJ1-1; 7 nucleotides match TRBD1. CDR3 length: 15 amino acids. Germline-derived CDR1 and CDR2 are SQVTM and ANQGSEA. The ends lost 0 bases at V and 5 bases at J; junction bases unmatched: 9. CDR3 sequence reads: CSVEDRVRGRTEAFF. In nucleotides, the CDR3 is TGCAGCGTTGAAGATCGAGTCAGGGGGAGGACTGAAGCTTTCTTT.

V and J are TRBV6-6 and TRBJ2-7; tentative D call: TRBD1 (6 bases). CDR3 length equals 12 residues. CDR1 and CDR2 (germline): MNHNY, SVGAGI (reference sequence). Trimming shortened V by 7 bases and J by 3 bases, and 10 bases separated the two germline ends. CDR3 sequence reads: CASKQGVYEQYF. CDR3 DNA sequence: TGTGCCAGCAAACAGGGAGTCTACGAGCAGTACTTC.

The chain couples TRBV6-5 to TRBJ2-5; possible D gene TRBD2, 5 bases. V was shortened by 8 bases and J by 4 bases, with 11 bases between the two germline ends. Germline V gene data show CDR1 as MNHEY and CDR2 as SVGAGI. The CDR3 length is 12 residues. The CDR3 sequence: CASFRRRETQYF. The CDR3 region has the DNA TGTGCCAGCTTTAGGAGGCGAGAGACCCAGTACTTC.

This chain connects TRBV6-1 to TRBJ1-5; unclear D gene. Trimming left V 2 bases short and J 3 bases short, with 8 bases between. Germline-derived CDR1 and CDR2 are MNHNS and SASEGT. The CDR3 spans 14 residues. The CDR3 protein is CASSETLNNQPQHF. In DNA form, the CDR3 reads TGTGCCAGCAGTGAAACCCTAAACAATCAGCCCCAGCATTTT.

The gene calls are TRBV5-6 and TRBJ2-1; D is unresolved. The germline gives CDR1 SGHDT, CDR2 YYEEEE. V lost 5 bases, J lost 1 base, and 7 bases lay in between. This CDR3 is built from 13 residues. The CDR3 sequence is CASSPVSYNEQFF. DNA of the CDR3: TGTGCCAGCAGTCCAGTATCCTACAATGAGCAGTTCTTC.

The chain carries TRBV7-8 and TRBJ1-1; TRBD1 might be the D (6 bases). The CDR3 totals 14 residues. Trimming shortened V by 5 bases and J by 6 bases, and 16 bases separated the two germline ends. Germline CDR1 and CDR2: SGHVS and FQNEAQ. DNA of the CDR3: TGTGCCAGCAGCCACTTTTCAGGGGATGCTGAAGCTTTCTTT. Residues: CASSHFSGDAEAFF.

To note about this clone: Other DNA sequences of this sample code for an identical CDR3. The rearrangement joins TRBV11-2 to TRBJ2-1; D is ambiguous. Trimming shortened V by 5 bases and J by 7 bases, and 6 bases separated the two germline ends. The CDR3 is 11 residues long. The germline gives CDR1 SGHAT, CDR2 FQNNGV. Here the CDR3 reads CASSPLNEQFF. The CDR3 DNA reads as TGTGCCAGCAGCCCCCTGAATGAGCAGTTCTTC.

This chain joins TRBV7-2 and TRBJ1-5; TRBD1 might be the D (6 bases). Germline lookup yields CDR1 SGHTA and CDR2 FQGNSA. Trimming left V 4 bases short and J 1 base short, with 8 bases between. The CDR3 length is 14 residues. CDR3 nucleotides: TGTGCCAGCAGCTCACAGGGAAGCAATCAGCCCCAGCATTTT. Translating it yields CASSSQGSNQPQHF.

The V and J genes are TRBV30 and TRBJ2-7, with TRBD1 matching over 7 bases. The V gene's germline CDR1 is GTSNPN and CDR2 SVGIG (reference sequence). This CDR3 has 16 amino acids. V lost 0 bases, J lost 1 base, and 9 bases stayed unmatched. The CDR3 spells CAWSVPRTGVSYEQYF. The CDR3 coding sequence is TGTGCCTGGAGTGTACCCCGAACAGGGGTTTCCTACGAGCAGTACTTC. Looking up the rest from reference TRBV30 and TRBJ2-7 gives the full variable domain: SQTIHQWPATLVQPVGSPLSLECTVEGTSNPNLYWYRQAAGRGLQLLFYSVGIGQISSEVPQNLSASRPQDRQFILSSKKLLLSDSGFYLCAWSVPRTGVSYEQYFGPGTRLTVT.

The rearrangement links TRBV28 to TRBJ1-5, with a weak D call TRBD1 (6 bases). The CDR3 runs 15 residues. V lost 5 bases and J lost 3, with 14 bases in between. Germline CDR1 MDHEN, CDR2 SYDVKM. CDR3 residues: CASSGQPSVNQPQHF. CDR3 DNA: TGTGCCAGCAGTGGACAGCCGTCGGTCAATCAGCCCCAGCATTTT.

The chain is built from TRBV5-1 and TRBJ2-2; 7 bases are shared with TRBD2. Germline V gene sequence: CDR1 SGHRS, CDR2 YFSETQ. The CDR3 loop spans 15 amino acids. The trim removed 4 bases at V and 3 bases at J, leaving 6 bases unmatched. CDR3 nucleotides: TGCGCCAGCAGCCCGGGGACTACCTACACCGGGGAGCTGTTTTTT. This gives the protein CASSPGTTYTGELFF.

A single count supports this clone. J is TRBJ1-2 and V is TRBV5-8; possibly TRBD1 for D (5 bases). Germline CDR1 reads SGHTS; CDR2 reads YDEGEE. This CDR3 has 14 amino acids. V lost 0 bases and J lost 5, with 11 bases in between. CDR3 residues: CASSLGQGGYGYTF. The CDR3 DNA reads as TGTGCCAGCAGCTTGGGCCAGGGAGGGTATGGCTACACCTTC.

On this clone itself: The same CDR3 arises from other DNA sequences in this sample as well. The J gene is TRBJ2-7, the V gene TRBV11-2, with 9 bases lining up with TRBD1. The CDR3 has 15 amino acids. V lost 6 bases, J lost 6 bases, and 12 bases stayed unmatched. The germline V gene has CDR1 SGHAT and CDR2 FQNNGV. The CDR3 loop is CASRPPGQGLGEQYF. CDR3 sequence (DNA): TGTGCCAGCAGACCCCCGGGACAGGGACTCGGCGAGCAGTACTTC.

This clone was seen only once. The chain is built from TRBV5-1 and TRBJ1-6, with 7 bases aligning to TRBD1. From germline, CDR1 is SGHRS and CDR2 YFSETQ. The length of the CDR3 is 15 residues. V lost 0 bases to trimming and J lost 4 bases; unmatched junction nucleotides: 1. The CDR3 region has the DNA TGCGCCAGCAGCTTGGCGGGACAGTATAATTCACCCCTCCACTTT. Its translation: CASSLAGQYNSPLHF. The variable domain in full, with the rest retrieved from reference TRBV5-1 and TRBJ1-6, is KAGVTQTPRYLIKTRGQQVTLSCSPISGHRSVSWYQQTPGQGLQFLFEYFSETQRNKGNFPGRFSGRQFSNSRSEMNVSTLELGDSALYLCASSLAGQYNSPLHFGNGTRLTVT.

This chain connects TRBV28 to TRBJ2-4; 8 bases align to TRBD1. CDR3 length equals 13 residues. V lost 6 bases and J lost 3; bases outside the gene matches: 1. The germline CDR1 and CDR2 sequences are MDHEN and SYDVKM. For the CDR3, the DNA is TGTGCCAGCAGACAGGGGGTCAAAAACATTCAGTACTTC. Amino acids: CASRQGVKNIQYF.

This sequence joins TRBV7-2 and TRBJ2-3; 9 bases are shared with TRBD2. Germline V gene sequence: CDR1 SGHTA, CDR2 FQGNSA. The CDR3 is 15 amino acids. V lost 0 bases and J lost 10; bases outside the gene matches: 8. The CDR3 protein is CASSLAAGAGGSQYF. The CDR3 DNA is TGTGCCAGCAGCTTAGCAGCGGGGGCGGGGGGGTCGCAGTATTTT. Full variable domain (remainder filled in from reference TRBV7-2 and TRBJ2-3): GAGVSQSPSNKVTEKGKDVELRCDPISGHTALYWYRQSLGQGLEFLIYFQGNSAPDKSGLPSDRFSAERTGGSVSTLTIQRTQQEDSAVYLCASSLAAGAGGSQYFGPGTRLTVL.